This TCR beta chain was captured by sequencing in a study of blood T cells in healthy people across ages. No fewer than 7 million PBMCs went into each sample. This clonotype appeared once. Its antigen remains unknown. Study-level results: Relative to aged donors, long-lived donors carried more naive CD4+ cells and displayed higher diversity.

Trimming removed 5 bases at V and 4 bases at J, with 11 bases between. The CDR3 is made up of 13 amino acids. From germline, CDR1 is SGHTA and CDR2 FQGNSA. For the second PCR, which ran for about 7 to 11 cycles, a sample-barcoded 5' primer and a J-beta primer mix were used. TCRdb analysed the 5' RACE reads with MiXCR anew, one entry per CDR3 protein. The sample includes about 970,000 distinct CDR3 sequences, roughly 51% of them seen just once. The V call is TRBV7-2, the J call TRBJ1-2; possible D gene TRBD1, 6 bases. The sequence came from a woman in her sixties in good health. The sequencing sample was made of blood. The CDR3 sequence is CTSSPSGAYGYTF. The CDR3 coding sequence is TGTACCAGCAGCCCGTCAGGGGCCTATGGCTACACCTTC.